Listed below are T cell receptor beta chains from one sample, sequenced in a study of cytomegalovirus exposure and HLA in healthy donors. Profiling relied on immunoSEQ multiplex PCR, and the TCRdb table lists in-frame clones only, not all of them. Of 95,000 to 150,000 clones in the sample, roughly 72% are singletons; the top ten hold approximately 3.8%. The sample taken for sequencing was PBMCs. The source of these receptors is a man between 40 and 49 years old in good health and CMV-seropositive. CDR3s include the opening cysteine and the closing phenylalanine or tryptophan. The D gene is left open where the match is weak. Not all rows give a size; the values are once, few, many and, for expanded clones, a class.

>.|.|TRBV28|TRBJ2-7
CASQRTSTSYEQYF
TGTGCCAGCCAGCGGACCTCTACCTCCTACGAGCAGTACTTC
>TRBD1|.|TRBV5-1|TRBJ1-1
CASSQLQGRNTEAFF
TGCGCCAGCAGCCAACTACAGGGGCGGAACACTGAAGCTTTCTTT
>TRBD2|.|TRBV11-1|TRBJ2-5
CASSLSSGRSQETQYF
TGTGCCAGCAGCTTATCTAGCGGGAGGTCCCAAGAGACCCAGTACTTC
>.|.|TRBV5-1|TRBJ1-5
CASSLDMANQPQHF
TGCGCCAGCAGCTTGGACATGGCTAATCAGCCCCAGCATTTT
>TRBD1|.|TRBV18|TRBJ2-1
CASSPQGARNEQFF
TGTGCCAGCTCACCACAGGGGGCGCGCAATGAGCAGTTCTTC
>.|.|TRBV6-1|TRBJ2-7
CASRAGTPWSYEQYF
TGTGCCAGCAGAGCCGGGACACCTTGGTCCTACGAGCAGTACTTC
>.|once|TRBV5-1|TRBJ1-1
CASSSVREGRNTEAFF
TGCGCCAGCAGCTCGGTTCGGGAGGGCCGCAACACTGAAGCTTTCTTT
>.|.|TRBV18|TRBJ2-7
CASSPSGGTYEQYF
TGTGCCAGCTCCCCTTCAGGAGGGACCTACGAGCAGTACTTC
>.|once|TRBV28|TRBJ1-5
CASKPGGNQPQHF
TGTGCCAGCAAGCCGGGGGGCAATCAGCCCCAGCATTTT
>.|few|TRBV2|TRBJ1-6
CASRPLTGPLHF
TGTGCCAGCAGACCATTGACAGGCCCACTCCACTTT
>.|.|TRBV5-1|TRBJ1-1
CASSLGGSRNTEAFF
TGCGCCAGCAGCTTGGGGGGCAGCAGGAACACTGAAGCTTTCTTT
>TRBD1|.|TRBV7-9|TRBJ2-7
CASSGGQGGGLYEQYF
TGTGCCAGCAGCGGGGGACAGGGCGGTGGCCTATACGAGCAGTACTTC
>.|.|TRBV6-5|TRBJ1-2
CASSPSRGGRFGYTF
TGTGCCAGCAGCCCCTCACGGGGGGGGCGCTTTGGCTACACCTTC
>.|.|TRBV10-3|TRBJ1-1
CASRPVGERGAFF
TGTGCCAGTCGCCCTGTTGGAGAGCGGGGGGCTTTCTTT
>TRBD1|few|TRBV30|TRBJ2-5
CAWTRDRGSQETQYF
TGTGCCTGGACCCGGGACAGGGGGTCCCAAGAGACCCAGTACTTC
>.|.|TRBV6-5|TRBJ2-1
CASSYPGQGPNEQFF
TGTGCCAGCAGTTACCCGGGACAAGGTCCCAATGAGCAGTTCTTC
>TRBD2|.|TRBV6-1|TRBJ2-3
CASSPGGSPTDTQYF
TGTGCCAGCAGTCCGGGGGGATCTCCCACAGATACGCAGTATTTT
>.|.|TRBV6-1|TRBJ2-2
CASSEQGNTGELFF
TGTGCCAGCAGTGAACAGGGGAACACCGGGGAGCTGTTTTTT
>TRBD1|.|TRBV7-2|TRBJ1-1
CASSLLPGQATEAFF
TGTGCCAGCAGCCTACTCCCTGGACAGGCCACTGAAGCTTTCTTT
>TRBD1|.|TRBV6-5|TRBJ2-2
CASNPRTGNTGELFF
TGTGCCAGCAACCCTCGGACAGGGAACACCGGGGAGCTGTTTTTT
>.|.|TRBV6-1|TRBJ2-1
CATSGERGSYNEQFF
TGTGCCACCTCGGGGGAGAGAGGGTCCTACAATGAGCAGTTCTTC
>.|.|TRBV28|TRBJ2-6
CASSIPGSGANVLTF
TGTGCCAGCAGCATCCCGGGCTCTGGGGCCAACGTCCTGACTTTC
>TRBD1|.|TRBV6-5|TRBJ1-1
CASSYGTGGLAFF
TGTGCCAGCAGTTACGGGACAGGGGGCTTGGCTTTCTTT
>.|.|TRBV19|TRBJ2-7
CASSTTPPGEQYF
TGTGCCAGTAGTACAACACCACCGGGCGAGCAGTACTTC
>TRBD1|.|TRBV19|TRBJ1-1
CASSVGQYEAFF
TGTGCCAGTAGTGTGGGACAGTATGAAGCTTTCTTT
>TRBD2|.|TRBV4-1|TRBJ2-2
CASSPEGSGVTGELFF
TGCGCCAGCAGCCCAGAGGGTAGCGGGGTCACCGGGGAGCTGTTTTTT
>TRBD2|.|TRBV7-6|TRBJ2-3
CASSFSGDNTQYF
TGTGCCAGCAGCTTTAGCGGGGATAATACGCAGTATTTT
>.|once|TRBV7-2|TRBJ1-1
CASSLGRKSEAFF
TGTGCCAGCAGCTTGGGGCGGAAGAGTGAAGCTTTCTTT